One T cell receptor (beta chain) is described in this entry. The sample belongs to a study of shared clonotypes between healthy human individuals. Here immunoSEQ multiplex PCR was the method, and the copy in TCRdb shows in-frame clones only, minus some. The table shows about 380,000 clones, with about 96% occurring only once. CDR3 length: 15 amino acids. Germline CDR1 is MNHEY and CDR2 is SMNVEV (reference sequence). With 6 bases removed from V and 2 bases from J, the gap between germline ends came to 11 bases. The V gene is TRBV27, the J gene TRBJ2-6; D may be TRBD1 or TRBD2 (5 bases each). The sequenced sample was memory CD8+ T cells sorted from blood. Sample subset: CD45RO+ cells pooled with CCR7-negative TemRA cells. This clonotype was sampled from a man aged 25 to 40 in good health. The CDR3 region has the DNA TGTGCCAGCAGCCTGGGGACGACTGGGGCCAACGTCCTGACTTTC. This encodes CASSLGTTGANVLTF.